Shown below are 23 T cell receptor beta chains from a single sample sequenced in a study of spatial heterogeneity in lung cancer. The time point is: blood at routine non-recurrence follow-up after resection. Sequencing covered unsorted whole RNA taken from tumor, nontumor lung or frozen PBMC. A single record per CDR3 protein comes from TCRdb applying MiXCR to the 5' RACE reads. The sample has approximately 27,000 distinct CDR3 sequences, 4.5% to 7.5% seen once. This specimen consisted of PBMCs, obtained at follow-up. These receptors came from a male donor with early-stage non-small cell lung cancer.

This clonotype has a count of ten or more. V usage is TRBV5-1 and J usage is TRBJ1-5; no firm D call. The V end was cut by 3 bases, the J end by 2 bases, with 12 bases between. The germline gives CDR1 SGHRS, CDR2 YFSETQ. This CDR3 spans 15 amino acids. The CDR3 DNA follows: TGCGCCAGCAGCTCGGTCCCCGGAGGCAATCAGCCCCAGCATTTT. This encodes CASSSVPGGNQPQHF.

This clonotype was detected only a few times. V and J are TRBV12-3 or TRBV12-4 and TRBJ2-2; 10 nucleotides align to TRBD1. The CDR3 is 15 amino acids. V shed 5 bases, J shed 2 bases, and the junction held 2 bases outside the gene matches. The CDR3 region is CASSDRGHNTGELFF. The CDR3 DNA follows: TGTGCCAGCAGTGACAGGGGGCATAACACCGGGGAGCTGTTTTTT.

As to this clonotype: A read error may be the cause here, since a much bigger clone is one base away. This chain joins TRBV29-1 and TRBJ2-1; D gene unclear. This CDR3 region has 14 residues. V gave up 7 bases and J gave up 4 bases, with 17 bases separating them. Per germline, CDR1 SQVTM and CDR2 ANQGSEA. This CDR3 is CSARSPGPYNEQFF. The CDR3 bases are TGCAGCGCCCGGAGCCCAGGCCCGTACAATGAGCAGTTCTTC.

In this sample, this clonotype turned up many times. The chain has TRBV6-5 and TRBJ2-2, with 10 bases that match TRBD2. V was pared by 5 bases and J by 0 bases, with 3 bases of the junction left unmatched. The CDR3 spans 16 residues. Germline CDR1 is MNHEY and CDR2 is SVGAGI. The CDR3 is CASSAAGGANTGELFF. CDR3 DNA sequence: TGTGCCAGCAGTGCAGCGGGAGGGGCGAACACCGGGGAGCTGTTTTTT.

This clonotype occurred a few times. V usage is TRBV3-1 and J usage is TRBJ2-1; 10 nucleotides agree with TRBD2. V lost 0 bases and J lost 2; bases outside the gene matches: 13. Germline V gives CDR1 LGHDT, CDR2 YNNKEL (reference sequence). The CDR3 length is 20 residues. The CDR3 nucleotides are TGTGCCAGCAGCCAAGATCCGACCTCTAGCGGGAGTAGGACCTACAATGAGCAGTTCTTC. Amino acid sequence: CASSQDPTSSGSRTYNEQFF.

This clonotype showed up just a few times. The chain couples TRBV19 to TRBJ2-7; 7 positions agree with TRBD2. In germline, CDR1 is LNHDA, CDR2 SQIVND (reference sequence). This CDR3 is built from 14 residues. The V segment lost 4 bases and the J segment 2 bases; nucleotides outside the gene matches: 5. The CDR3 region has the DNA TGTGCCAGTAGTAGCGGGGGTACGACCTACGAGCAGTACTTC. This gives the protein CASSSGGTTYEQYF.

The chain has TRBV18 and TRBJ2-7; 7 bases are shared with TRBD1. Looked up from germline, CDR1 is KGHSH and CDR2 is LQKENI. This CDR3 spans 15 amino acids. Trimming at V came to 4 bases and at J to 7 bases, leaving 13 bases not matched to a gene. The CDR3 loop reads CASSLENRGEREQYV. The CDR3, as DNA: TGTGCCAGCTCACTGGAGAACAGGGGTGAGAGGGAGCAGTACGTC.

This clonotype was observed at least ten times. The chain couples TRBV5-1 to TRBJ1-2, with TRBD1 as a possible D gene (6 bases). Between the trimmed V and J ends, which lost 4 bases and 0 bases, there was a span of 13 bases. The CDR3 has 15 residues. Germline V CDR1 and CDR2: SGHRS, YFSETQ. This CDR3 reads CASSHGQPTNYGYTF. The CDR3, as DNA: TGCGCCAGCAGCCACGGACAGCCGACTAACTATGGCTACACCTTC.

This clonotype came up many times. The V gene is TRBV28, the J gene TRBJ2-1; D is uncertain. The CDR3 consists of 12 residues. Trimming removed 7 bases from V and 6 bases from J, with 10 bases in between. Germline CDR1 reads MDHEN; CDR2 reads SYDVKM. CDR3 nucleotide sequence: TGTGCCAGCACGGTGGGTTCCAATGAGCAGTTCTTC. Amino acids: CASTVGSNEQFF. Full variable domain (remainder filled in from reference TRBV28 and TRBJ2-1): DVKVTQSSRYLVKRTGEKVFLECVQDMDHENMFWYRQDPGLGLRLIYFSYDVKMKEKGDIPEGYSVSREKKERFSLILESASTNQTSMYLCASTVGSNEQFFGPGTRLTVL.

This clonotype was seen many times. The rearrangement joins TRBV7-3 to TRBJ1-1; no reliable D call. There are 13 residues in the CDR3. Trimming cost V 5 bases and J 1 base, with 8 bases left between them. Germline CDR1 SGHTA, CDR2 FQGTGA. CDR3 nucleotides: TGTGCCAGCAGCCCGCAAGCGAACACTGAAGCTTTCTTT. The encoded protein is CASSPQANTEAFF.

Ten or more counts support this clonotype. The rearrangement joins TRBV18 to TRBJ1-5, with 7 nucleotides matching TRBD1. V was clipped by 6 bases and J by 4 bases; unmatched bases: 6. The CDR3 has 14 residues. Per germline, CDR1 KGHSH and CDR2 LQKENI. The CDR3 spells CASSLGTENQPQHF. CDR3 coding DNA: TGTGCCAGCTCGCTCGGGACAGAGAATCAGCCCCAGCATTTT.

This clonotype appeared many times. The rearrangement uses TRBV29-1 and TRBJ1-1; D call uncertain. The length of the CDR3 is 13 residues. Germline CDR1 SQVTM, CDR2 ANQGSEA. Trimming removed 2 bases at V and 0 bases at J, with 7 bases between. CDR3 in DNA: TGCAGCGTTGAAAGGGTCTTGAACACTGAAGCTTTCTTT. This codes for CSVERVLNTEAFF. Using reference TRBV29-1 and TRBJ1-1 for the parts outside the CDR3, the full variable domain is SAVISQKPSRDICQRGTSLTIQCQVDSQVTMMFWYRQQPGQSLTLIATANQGSEATYESGFVIDKFPISRPNLTFSTLTVSNMSPEDSSIYLCSVERVLNTEAFFGQGTRLTVV.

This clonotype was seen many times. This chain links TRBV6-1 with TRBJ2-7; no definite D call. The V gene's germline CDR1 is MNHNS and CDR2 SASEGT. The CDR3 runs to 14 residues. Trimming left V 5 bases short and J 2 bases short, with 13 bases between. In DNA form, the CDR3 reads TGTGCCAGCAGTCCCTTGGGCAGGACCTACGAGCAGTACGTC. The encoded protein is CASSPLGRTYEQYV.

At least ten counts were recorded for this clonotype. The rearrangement uses TRBV4-3 and TRBJ1-2, with D hard to call. The CDR3 runs to 14 residues. The V gene's germline CDR1 is LGHNA and CDR2 YSLEER. Trimming took 2 bases from V and 8 from J, leaving 15 bases between them. CDR3 in amino acids: CASSQTNGIGGYTF. The CDR3 DNA follows: TGCGCCAGCAGCCAAACAAACGGGATAGGAGGCTACACCTTC.

This clonotype was recorded a few times. This chain connects TRBV9 to TRBJ1-6, with D uncertain. Germline V lookup: CDR1 SGDLS, CDR2 YYNGEE. Trimming cost V 2 bases and J 7 bases, with 10 bases left between them. The CDR3 contains 14 residues. CDR3 nucleotides: TGTGCCAGCAGCGTGAAGGGTGAAAATTCACCCCTCCACTTT. This sequence encodes CASSVKGENSPLHF.

This clonotype was observed a handful of times. The chain links TRBV7-2 to TRBJ2-1, with TRBD2 matching 10 bases. There are 17 residues in the CDR3. V dropped 0 bases and J dropped 2; count of bases not matched to a gene: 4. Per germline, CDR1 SGHTA and CDR2 FQGNSA. The CDR3 sequence: CASSLAWLAGAYNEQFF. The CDR3 coding sequence is TGTGCCAGCAGCTTAGCGTGGCTAGCGGGAGCCTACAATGAGCAGTTCTTC. Combining the CDR3 with reference TRBV7-2 and TRBJ2-1 gives the whole variable domain GAGVSQSPSNKVTEKGKDVELRCDPISGHTALYWYRQSLGQGLEFLIYFQGNSAPDKSGLPSDRFSAERTGGSVSTLTIQRTQQEDSAVYLCASSLAWLAGAYNEQFFGPGTRLTVL.

This clonotype was detected only a few times. Sequence at one end of the junction differs from germline and may be a read error. This chain uses TRBV2 with TRBJ2-2; possibly TRBD2 for D (6 bases). CDR1 and CDR2 (germline): SNHLY, FYNNEI. This CDR3 has 14 residues. CDR3 DNA: TGTGCCACCAGTTTGCGCGGAGGGACCGGGGAGCTGTTTTTT. Its protein product is CATSLRGGTGELFF.

This clonotype occurred many times. This chain links TRBV12-3 or TRBV12-4 with TRBJ1-5; the D is unclear. The CDR3 contains 13 residues. Trimming left V 5 bases short and J 3 bases short, with 8 bases between. DNA for the CDR3: TGTGCCAGCAGTCTAACGTTCAATCAGCCCCAGCATTTT. Translated, it gives CASSLTFNQPQHF.

This clonotype has at least ten counts. The chain couples TRBV24-1 to TRBJ2-1; D uncertain. Between the trimmed V and J ends, which lost 0 bases and 7 bases, there was a span of 0 bases. CDR1 and CDR2 from the germline V gene are KGHDR and SFDVKD. The CDR3 spans 11 residues. The CDR3 reads CATSDLNEQFF. CDR3 nucleotide sequence: TGTGCCACCAGTGATTTGAATGAGCAGTTCTTC.

In this sample, this clonotype turned up a few times. This chain uses TRBV12-3 or TRBV12-4 with TRBJ2-7; TRBD2 agrees at 8 bases. This CDR3 contains 14 residues. V shed 6 bases and J 2 bases; nucleotides not matched to a gene: 6. This chain's CDR3 is CASSPLRGAYEQYF. For the CDR3, the DNA is TGTGCCAGCAGCCCCCTGCGGGGGGCCTACGAGCAGTACTTC.

The chain employs TRBV19 and TRBJ2-2, with 10 bases lining up with TRBD2. Germline CDR1 LNHDA, CDR2 SQIVND (reference sequence). The CDR3 consists of 15 residues. Unmatched junction bases numbered 9, after V lost 11 bases and J lost 3 bases. The CDR3 protein is CAAGSLAGDTGELFF. CDR3 nucleotides: TGTGCCGCAGGATCCCTAGCGGGGGACACCGGGGAGCTGTTTTTT.

At least ten counts were recorded for this clonotype. The rearrangement joins TRBV9 to TRBJ2-1; D may be TRBD1 (6 bases). Germline CDR1 and CDR2: SGDLS and YYNGEE. The CDR3 contains 19 residues. The V and J ends lost 1 base and 1 base respectively, with 21 bases between them. For the CDR3, the DNA is TGTGCCAGCAGCGTAAGTACCAGGCAGGGGCAGCCTTCCTACAATGAGCAGTTCTTC. The encoded protein is CASSVSTRQGQPSYNEQFF. The whole variable domain, remainder taken from reference TRBV9 and TRBJ2-1, is DSGVTQTPKHLITATGQRVTLRCSPRSGDLSVYWYQQSLDQGLQFLIQYYNGEERAKGNILERFSAQQFPDLHSELNLSSLELGDSALYFCASSVSTRQGQPSYNEQFFGPGTRLTVL.

This clonotype is a singleton in its sample. This chain joins TRBV5-1 and TRBJ1-2; the D gene is possibly TRBD1 (6 bases). V was trimmed by 3 bases and J by 6 bases, leaving 12 bases between them. The CDR3 length is 13 residues. Germline lookup yields CDR1 SGHRS and CDR2 YFSETQ. The CDR3 reads CASSSGAAHGYTF. The CDR3 DNA is TGCGCCAGCAGCTCGGGGGCAGCACATGGCTACACCTTC. The entire variable domain, with the rest obtained from reference TRBV5-1 and TRBJ1-2, is as follows: KAGVTQTPRYLIKTRGQQVTLSCSPISGHRSVSWYQQTPGQGLQFLFEYFSETQRNKGNFPGRFSGRQFSNSRSEMNVSTLELGDSALYLCASSSGAAHGYTFGSGTRLTVV.